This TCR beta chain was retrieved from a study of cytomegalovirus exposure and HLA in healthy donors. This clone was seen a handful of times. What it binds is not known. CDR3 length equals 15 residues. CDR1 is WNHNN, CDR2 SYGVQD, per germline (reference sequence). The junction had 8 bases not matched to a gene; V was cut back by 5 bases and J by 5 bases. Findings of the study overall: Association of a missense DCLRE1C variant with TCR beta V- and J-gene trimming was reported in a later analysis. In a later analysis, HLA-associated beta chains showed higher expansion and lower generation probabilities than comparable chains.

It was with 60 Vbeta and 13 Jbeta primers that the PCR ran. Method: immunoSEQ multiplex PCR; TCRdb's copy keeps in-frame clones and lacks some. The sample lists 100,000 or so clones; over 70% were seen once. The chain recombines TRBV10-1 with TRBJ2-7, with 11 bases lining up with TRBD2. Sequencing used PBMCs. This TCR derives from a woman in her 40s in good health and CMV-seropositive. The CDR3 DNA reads TGCGCCAGCAGTCCACTAGCGGGAGTAACCGACGAGCAGTACTTC. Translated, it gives CASSPLAGVTDEQYF.